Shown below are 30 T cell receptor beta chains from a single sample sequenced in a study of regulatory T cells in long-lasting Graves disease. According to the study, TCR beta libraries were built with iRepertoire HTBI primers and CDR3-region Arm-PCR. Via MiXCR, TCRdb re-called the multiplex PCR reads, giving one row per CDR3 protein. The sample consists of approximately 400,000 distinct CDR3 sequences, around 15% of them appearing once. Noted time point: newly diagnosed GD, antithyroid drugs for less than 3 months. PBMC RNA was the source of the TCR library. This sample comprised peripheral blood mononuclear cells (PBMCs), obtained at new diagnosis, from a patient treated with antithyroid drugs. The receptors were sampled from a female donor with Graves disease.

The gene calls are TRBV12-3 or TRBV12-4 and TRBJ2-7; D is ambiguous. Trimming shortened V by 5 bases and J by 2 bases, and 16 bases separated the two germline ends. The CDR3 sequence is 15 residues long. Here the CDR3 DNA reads TGTGCCAGCAGTCAACAGTGGGGTTTTACCTACGAGCAGTACTTC. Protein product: CASSQQWGFTYEQYF.

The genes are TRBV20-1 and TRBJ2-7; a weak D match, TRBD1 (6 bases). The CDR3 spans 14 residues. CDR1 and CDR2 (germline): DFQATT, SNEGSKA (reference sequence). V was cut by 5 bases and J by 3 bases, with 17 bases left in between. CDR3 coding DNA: TGCAGTGCTCACGGACAGCAGAGCTTCTACGAGCAGTACTTC. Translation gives CSAHGQQSFYEQYF.

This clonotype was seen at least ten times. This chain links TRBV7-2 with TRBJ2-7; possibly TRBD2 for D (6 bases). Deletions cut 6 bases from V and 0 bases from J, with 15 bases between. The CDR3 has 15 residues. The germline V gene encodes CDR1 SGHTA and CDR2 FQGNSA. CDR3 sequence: CASSTGDSLSYEQYF. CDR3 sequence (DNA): TGTGCCAGCAGTACCGGGGACTCACTCTCCTACGAGCAGTACTTC.

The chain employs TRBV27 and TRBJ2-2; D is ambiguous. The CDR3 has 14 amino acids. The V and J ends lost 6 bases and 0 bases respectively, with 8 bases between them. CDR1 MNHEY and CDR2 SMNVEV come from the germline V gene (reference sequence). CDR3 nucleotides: TGTGCCAGCAGGGCTACATCGAACACCGGGGAGCTGTTTTTT. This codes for CASRATSNTGELFF.

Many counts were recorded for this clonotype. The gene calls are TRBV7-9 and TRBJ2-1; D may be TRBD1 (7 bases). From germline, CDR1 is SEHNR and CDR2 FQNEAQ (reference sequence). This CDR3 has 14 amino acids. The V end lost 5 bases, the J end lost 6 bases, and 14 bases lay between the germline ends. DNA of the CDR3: TGTGCCAGCAGCCCAGGGGGGACTTTCAATGAGCAGTTCTTC. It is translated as CASSPGGTFNEQFF. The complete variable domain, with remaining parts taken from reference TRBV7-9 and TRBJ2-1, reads DTGVSQNPRHKITKRGQNVTFRCDPISEHNRLYWYRQTLGQGPEFLTYFQNEAQLEKSRLLSDRFSAERPKGSFSTLEIQRTEQGDSAMYLCASSPGGTFNEQFFGPGTRLTVL.

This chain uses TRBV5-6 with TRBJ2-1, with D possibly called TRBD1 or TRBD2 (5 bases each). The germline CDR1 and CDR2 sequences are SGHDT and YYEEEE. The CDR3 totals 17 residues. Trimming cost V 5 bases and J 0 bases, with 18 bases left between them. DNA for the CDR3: TGTGCCAGCAGGGGGACGAGGAAATTCAACTCCTACAATGAGCAGTTCTTC. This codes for CASRGTRKFNSYNEQFF.

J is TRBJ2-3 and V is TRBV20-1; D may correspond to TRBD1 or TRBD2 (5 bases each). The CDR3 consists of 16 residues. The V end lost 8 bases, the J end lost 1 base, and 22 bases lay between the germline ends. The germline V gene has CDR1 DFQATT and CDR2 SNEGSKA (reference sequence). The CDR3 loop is CSPPGTGTRGTDTQYF. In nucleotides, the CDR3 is TGCAGTCCCCCCGGTACCGGGACCCGAGGCACAGATACGCAGTATTTT.

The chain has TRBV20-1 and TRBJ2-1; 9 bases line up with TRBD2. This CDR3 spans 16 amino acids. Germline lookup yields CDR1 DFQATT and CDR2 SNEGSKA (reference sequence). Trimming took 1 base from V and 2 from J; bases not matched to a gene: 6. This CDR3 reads CSARAPAGGPYNEQFF. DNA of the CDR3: TGCAGTGCTAGAGCCCCGGCGGGGGGGCCCTACAATGAGCAGTTCTTC.

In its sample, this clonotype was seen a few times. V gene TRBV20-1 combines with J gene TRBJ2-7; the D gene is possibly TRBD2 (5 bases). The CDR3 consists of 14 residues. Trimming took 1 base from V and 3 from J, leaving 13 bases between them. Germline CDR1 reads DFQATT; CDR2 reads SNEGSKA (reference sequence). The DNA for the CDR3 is TGCAGTGCTAGAGGAGTCGGGATAGACTACGAGCAGTACTTC. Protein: CSARGVGIDYEQYF.

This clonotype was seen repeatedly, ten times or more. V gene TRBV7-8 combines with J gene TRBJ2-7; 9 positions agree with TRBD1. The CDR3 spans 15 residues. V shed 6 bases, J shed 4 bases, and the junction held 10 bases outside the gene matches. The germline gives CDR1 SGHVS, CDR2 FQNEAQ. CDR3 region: CASSLRQGVEYEQYF. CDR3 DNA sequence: TGTGCCAGCAGTTTACGACAGGGGGTGGAGTACGAGCAGTACTTC.

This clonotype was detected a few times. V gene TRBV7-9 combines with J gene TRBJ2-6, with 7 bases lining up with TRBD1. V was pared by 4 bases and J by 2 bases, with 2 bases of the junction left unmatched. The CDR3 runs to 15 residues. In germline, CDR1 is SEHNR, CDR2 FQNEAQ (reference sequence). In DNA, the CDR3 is TGTGCCAGCAGCTCGCAGGGGGCTGGGGCCAACGTCCTGACTTTC. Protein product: CASSSQGAGANVLTF.

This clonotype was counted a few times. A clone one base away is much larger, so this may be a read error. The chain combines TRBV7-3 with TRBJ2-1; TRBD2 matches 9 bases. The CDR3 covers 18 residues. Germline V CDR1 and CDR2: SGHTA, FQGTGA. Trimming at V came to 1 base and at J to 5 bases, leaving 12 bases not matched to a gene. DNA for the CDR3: TGTGCCAGCAGCTTAAAATCTAGCGGGGCCAAACCCAACAATGAGCAGTTCTTC. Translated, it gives CASSLKSSGAKPNNEQFF.

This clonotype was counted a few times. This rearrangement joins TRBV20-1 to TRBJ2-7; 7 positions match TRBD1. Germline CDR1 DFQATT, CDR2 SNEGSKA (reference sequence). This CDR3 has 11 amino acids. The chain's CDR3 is CRTLQGDEQYF. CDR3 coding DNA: TGCAGAACTCTCCAGGGGGACGAGCAGTACTTC.

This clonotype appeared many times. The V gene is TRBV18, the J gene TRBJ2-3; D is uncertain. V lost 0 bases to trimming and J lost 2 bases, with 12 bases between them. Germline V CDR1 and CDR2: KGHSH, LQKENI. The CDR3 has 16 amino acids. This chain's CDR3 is CASSPPARIDTDTQYF. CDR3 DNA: TGTGCCAGCTCACCACCGGCTAGGATAGACACAGATACGCAGTATTTT.

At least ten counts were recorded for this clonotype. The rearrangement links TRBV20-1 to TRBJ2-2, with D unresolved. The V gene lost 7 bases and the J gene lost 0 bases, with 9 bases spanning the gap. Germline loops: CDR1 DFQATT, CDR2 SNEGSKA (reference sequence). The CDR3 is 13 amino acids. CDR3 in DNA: TGCAGTGTGGCCCAGGCGAACACCGGGGAGCTGTTTTTT. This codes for CSVAQANTGELFF.

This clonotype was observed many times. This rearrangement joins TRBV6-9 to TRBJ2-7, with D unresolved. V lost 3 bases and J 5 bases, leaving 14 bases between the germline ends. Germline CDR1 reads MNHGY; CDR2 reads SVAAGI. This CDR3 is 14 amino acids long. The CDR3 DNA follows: TGTGCCAGCAGTTACGCGAGCACGAAGGACGAGCAGTACTTC. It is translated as CASSYASTKDEQYF.

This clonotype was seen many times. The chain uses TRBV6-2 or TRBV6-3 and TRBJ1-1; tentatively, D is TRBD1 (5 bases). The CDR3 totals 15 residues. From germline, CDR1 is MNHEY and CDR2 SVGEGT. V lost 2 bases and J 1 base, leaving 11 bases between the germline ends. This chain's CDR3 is CASSYGRQGNTEAFF. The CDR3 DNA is TGTGCCAGCAGTTACGGTAGGCAGGGGAACACTGAAGCTTTCTTT.

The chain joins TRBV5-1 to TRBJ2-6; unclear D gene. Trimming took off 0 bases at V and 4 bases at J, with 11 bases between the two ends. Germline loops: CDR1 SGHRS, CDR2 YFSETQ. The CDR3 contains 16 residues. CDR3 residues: CASSLDLAGGANVLTF. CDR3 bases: TGCGCCAGCAGCTTGGACTTGGCAGGAGGGGCCAACGTCCTGACTTTC.

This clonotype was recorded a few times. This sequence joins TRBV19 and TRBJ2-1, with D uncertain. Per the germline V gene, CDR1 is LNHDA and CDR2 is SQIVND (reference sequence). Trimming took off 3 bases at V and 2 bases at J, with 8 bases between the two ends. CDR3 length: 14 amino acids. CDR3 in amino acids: CASSITDTYNEQFF. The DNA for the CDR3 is TGTGCCAGTAGTATCACAGATACCTACAATGAGCAGTTCTTC.

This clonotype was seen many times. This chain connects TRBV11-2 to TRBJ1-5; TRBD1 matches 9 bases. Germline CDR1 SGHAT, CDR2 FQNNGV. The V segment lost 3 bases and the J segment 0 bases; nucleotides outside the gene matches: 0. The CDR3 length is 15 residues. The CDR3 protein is CASSLTGGSNQPQHF. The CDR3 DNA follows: TGTGCCAGCAGCTTGACAGGGGGTAGCAATCAGCCCCAGCATTTT.

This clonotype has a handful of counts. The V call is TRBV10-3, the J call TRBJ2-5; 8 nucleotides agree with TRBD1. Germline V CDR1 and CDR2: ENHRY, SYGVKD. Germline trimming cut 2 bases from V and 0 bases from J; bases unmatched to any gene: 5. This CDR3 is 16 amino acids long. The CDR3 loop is CAISERQGSDQETQYF. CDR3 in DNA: TGTGCCATCAGTGAGCGACAGGGGTCAGACCAAGAGACCCAGTACTTC.

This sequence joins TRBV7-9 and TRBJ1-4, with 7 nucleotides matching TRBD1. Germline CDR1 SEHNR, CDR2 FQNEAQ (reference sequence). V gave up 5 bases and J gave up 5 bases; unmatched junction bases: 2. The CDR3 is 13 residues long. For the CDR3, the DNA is TGTGCCAGCAGCAAGGGACAGAATGAAAAACTGTTTTTT. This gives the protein CASSKGQNEKLFF.

CDR3: CAISDTGTPSEYEQYF. Written as DNA, the CDR3 is TGTGCCATCAGTGACACAGGAACCCCTTCTGAGTACGAGCAGTACTTC. This chain links TRBV10-3 with TRBJ2-7, with D perhaps matching TRBD1 (5 bases). Germline-derived CDR1 and CDR2 are ENHRY and SYGVKD. Trimming took 3 bases from V and 4 from J, leaving 19 bases between them. CDR3 size: 16 residues.

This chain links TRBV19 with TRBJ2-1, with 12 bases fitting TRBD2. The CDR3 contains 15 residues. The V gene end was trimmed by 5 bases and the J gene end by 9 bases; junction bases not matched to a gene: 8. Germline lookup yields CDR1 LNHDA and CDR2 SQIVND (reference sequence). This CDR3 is CASSLRLAGDGEQFF. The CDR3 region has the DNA TGTGCCAGTAGTCTTAGACTAGCGGGAGATGGTGAGCAGTTCTTC.

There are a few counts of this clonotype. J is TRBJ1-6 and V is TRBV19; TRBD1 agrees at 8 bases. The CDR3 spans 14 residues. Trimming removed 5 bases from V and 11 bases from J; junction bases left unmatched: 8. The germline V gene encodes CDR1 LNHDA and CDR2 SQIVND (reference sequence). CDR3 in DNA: TGTGCCAGTAGTTGGCGGACAGGGAGGCCACCCCTCCACTTT. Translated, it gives CASSWRTGRPPLHF.

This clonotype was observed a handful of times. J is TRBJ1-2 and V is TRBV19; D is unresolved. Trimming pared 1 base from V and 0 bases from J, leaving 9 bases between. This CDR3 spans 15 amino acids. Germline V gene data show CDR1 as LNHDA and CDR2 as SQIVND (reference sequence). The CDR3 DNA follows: TGTGCCAGTAGTATAGCGCAGACTTCTAACTATGGCTACACCTTC. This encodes CASSIAQTSNYGYTF.

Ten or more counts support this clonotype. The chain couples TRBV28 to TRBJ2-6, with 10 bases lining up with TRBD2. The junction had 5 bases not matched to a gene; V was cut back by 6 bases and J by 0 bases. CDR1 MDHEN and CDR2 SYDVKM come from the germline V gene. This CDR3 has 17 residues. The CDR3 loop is CASRKREGFSGANVLTF. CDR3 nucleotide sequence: TGTGCCAGCAGGAAGCGGGAGGGGTTCTCTGGGGCCAACGTCCTGACTTTC.

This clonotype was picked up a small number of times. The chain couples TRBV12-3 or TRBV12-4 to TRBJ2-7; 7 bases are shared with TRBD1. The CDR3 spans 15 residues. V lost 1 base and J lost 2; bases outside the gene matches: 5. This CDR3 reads CASSLVRGQTYEQYF. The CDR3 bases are TGTGCCAGCAGTTTAGTACGGGGACAGACCTACGAGCAGTACTTC.

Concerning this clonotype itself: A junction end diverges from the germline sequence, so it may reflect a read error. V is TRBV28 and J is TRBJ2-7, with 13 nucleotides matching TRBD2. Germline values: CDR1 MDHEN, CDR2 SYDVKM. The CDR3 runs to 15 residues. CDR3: CASSLWTSGSYEQYF. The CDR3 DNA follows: TGTGCCAGCAGTCTATGGACTAGCGGGAGCTACGAGCAGTACTTC.

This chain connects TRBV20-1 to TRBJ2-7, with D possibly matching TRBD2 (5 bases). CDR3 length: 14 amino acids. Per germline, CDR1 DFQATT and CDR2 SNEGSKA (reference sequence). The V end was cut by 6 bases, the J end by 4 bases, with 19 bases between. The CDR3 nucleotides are TGCAGTGCAAATACCTCGGGAAAAAAGTACGAGCAGTACTTC. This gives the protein CSANTSGKKYEQYF.